The entry that follows covers one TCR beta chain sequence. Trimming shortened V by 0 bases and J by 5 bases, and 14 bases separated the two germline ends. Germline V gene sequence: CDR1 GTSNPN, CDR2 SVGIG (reference sequence). The CDR3 loop spans 16 amino acids. Survey-level immunoSEQ sequencing profiled the TCR beta repertoire. The assay was immunoSEQ multiplex PCR, and TCRdb's table has in-frame clones only and misses some. The sample lists tens of thousands of clones, about 92% occurring once. The sequence came from a man in his forties with rheumatoid arthritis. The chain is built from TRBV30 and TRBJ1-6; D uncertain. Sequenced: PBMCs. This chain's CDR3 is CAWSVLGRADNSPLHF. In DNA, the CDR3 is TGTGCCTGGAGTGTACTAGGGAGGGCCGATAATTCACCCCTCCACTTT.